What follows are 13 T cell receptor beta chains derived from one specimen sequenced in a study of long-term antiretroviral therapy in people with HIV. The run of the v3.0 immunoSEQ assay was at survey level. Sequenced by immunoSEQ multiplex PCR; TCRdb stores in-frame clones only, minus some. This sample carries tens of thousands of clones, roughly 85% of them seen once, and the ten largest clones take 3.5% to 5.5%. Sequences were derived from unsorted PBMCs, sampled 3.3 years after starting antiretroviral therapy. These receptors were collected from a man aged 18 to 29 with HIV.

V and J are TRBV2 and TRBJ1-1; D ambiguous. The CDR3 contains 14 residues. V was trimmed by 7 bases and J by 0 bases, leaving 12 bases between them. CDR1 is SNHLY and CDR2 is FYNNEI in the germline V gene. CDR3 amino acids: CASKETGLNTEAFF. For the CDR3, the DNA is TGTGCCAGCAAGGAAACGGGGTTGAACACTGAAGCTTTCTTT. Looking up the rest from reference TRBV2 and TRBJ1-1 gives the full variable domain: EPEVTQTPSHQVTQMGQEVILRCVPISNHLYFYWYRQILGQKVEFLVSFYNNEISEKSEIFDDQFSVERPDGSNFTLKIRSTKLEDSAMYFCASKETGLNTEAFFGQGTRLTVV.

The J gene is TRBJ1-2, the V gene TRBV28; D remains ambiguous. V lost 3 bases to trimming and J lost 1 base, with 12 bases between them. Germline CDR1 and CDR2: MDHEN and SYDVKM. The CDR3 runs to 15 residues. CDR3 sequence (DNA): TGTGCCAGCAGTTTCCCCTGGAACAGTAACTATGGCTACACCTTC. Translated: CASSFPWNSNYGYTF.

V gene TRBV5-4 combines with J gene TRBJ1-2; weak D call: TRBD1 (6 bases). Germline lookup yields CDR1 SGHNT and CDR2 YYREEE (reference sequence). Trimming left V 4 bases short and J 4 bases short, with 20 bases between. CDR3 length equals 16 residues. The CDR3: CASSPHKTGTIYGYTF. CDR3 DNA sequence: TGTGCCAGCAGCCCCCACAAGACAGGAACAATCTATGGCTACACCTTC.

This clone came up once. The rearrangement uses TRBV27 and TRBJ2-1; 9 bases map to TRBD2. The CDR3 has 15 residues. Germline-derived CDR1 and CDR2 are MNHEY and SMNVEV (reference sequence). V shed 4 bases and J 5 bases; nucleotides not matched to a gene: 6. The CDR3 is CASSSLASGDNEQFF. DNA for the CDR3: TGTGCCAGCAGTTCCCTGGCTAGCGGGGACAATGAGCAGTTCTTC.

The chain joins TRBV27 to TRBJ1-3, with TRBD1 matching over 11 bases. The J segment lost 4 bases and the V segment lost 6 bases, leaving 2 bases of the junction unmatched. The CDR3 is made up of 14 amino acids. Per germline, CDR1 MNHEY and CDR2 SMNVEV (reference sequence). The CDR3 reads CASRGQGAGNTIYF. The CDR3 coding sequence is TGTGCCAGCAGAGGACAGGGGGCAGGAAACACCATATATTTT.

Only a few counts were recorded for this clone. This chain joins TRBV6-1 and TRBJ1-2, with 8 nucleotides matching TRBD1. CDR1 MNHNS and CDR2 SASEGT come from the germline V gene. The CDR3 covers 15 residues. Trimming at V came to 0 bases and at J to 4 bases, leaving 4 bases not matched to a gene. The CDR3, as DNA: TGTGCCAGCAGTGAAGCGGCAGGGGGCAGCTATGGCTACACCTTC. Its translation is CASSEAAGGSYGYTF.

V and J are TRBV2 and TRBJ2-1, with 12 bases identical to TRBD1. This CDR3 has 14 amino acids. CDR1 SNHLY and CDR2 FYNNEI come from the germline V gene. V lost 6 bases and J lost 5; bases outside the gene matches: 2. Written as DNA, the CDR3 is TGTGCCAGCAGGGGACAGGGGGCGGACAATGAGCAGTTCTTC. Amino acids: CASRGQGADNEQFF.

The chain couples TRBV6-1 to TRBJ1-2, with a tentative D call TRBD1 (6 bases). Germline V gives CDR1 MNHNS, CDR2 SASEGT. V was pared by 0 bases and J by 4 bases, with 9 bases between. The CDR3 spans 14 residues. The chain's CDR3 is CASSEAGGVYGYTF. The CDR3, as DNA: TGTGCCAGCAGTGAAGCTGGGGGCGTCTATGGCTACACCTTC.

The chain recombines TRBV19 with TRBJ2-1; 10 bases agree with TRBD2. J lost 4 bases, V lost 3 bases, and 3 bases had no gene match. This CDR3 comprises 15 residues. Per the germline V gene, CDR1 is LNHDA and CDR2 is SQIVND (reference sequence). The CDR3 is CASSIGTSAYNEQFF. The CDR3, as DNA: TGTGCCAGTAGTATCGGGACTAGCGCGTACAATGAGCAGTTCTTC.

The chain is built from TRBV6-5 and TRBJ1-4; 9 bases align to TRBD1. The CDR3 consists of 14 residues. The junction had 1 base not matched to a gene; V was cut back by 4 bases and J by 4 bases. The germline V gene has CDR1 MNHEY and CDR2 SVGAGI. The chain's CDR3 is CASSLDRGNEKLFF. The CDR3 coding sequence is TGTGCCAGCAGTTTGGACAGGGGTAATGAAAAACTGTTTTTT.

CDR3 DNA: TGCGCCAGCAGCTTGGAGGGTCCAGGGAACCCCTACAATGAGCAGTTCTTC. The encoded protein is CASSLEGPGNPYNEQFF. The V gene is TRBV5-1, the J gene TRBJ2-1; a weak D match, TRBD1 (5 bases). The V gene's germline CDR1 is SGHRS and CDR2 YFSETQ. The V gene lost 0 bases and the J gene lost 2 bases, with 15 bases spanning the gap. This CDR3 is built from 17 residues. The entire variable domain, with the rest obtained from reference TRBV5-1 and TRBJ2-1, is as follows: KAGVTQTPRYLIKTRGQQVTLSCSPISGHRSVSWYQQTPGQGLQFLFEYFSETQRNKGNFPGRFSGRQFSNSRSEMNVSTLELGDSALYLCASSLEGPGNPYNEQFFGPGTRLTVL.

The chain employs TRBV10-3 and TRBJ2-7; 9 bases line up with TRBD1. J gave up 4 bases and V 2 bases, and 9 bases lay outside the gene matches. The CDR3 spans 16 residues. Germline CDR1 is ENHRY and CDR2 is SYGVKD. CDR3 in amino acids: CAISETQTGGFYEQYF. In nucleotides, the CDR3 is TGTGCCATCAGTGAGACCCAGACAGGGGGATTTTACGAGCAGTACTTC.

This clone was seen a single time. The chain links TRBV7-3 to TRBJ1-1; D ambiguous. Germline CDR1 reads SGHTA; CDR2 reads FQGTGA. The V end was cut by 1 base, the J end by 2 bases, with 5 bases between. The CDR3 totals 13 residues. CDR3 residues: CASSLKFNTEAFF. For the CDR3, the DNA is TGTGCCAGCAGCTTAAAGTTCAACACTGAAGCTTTCTTT.